This TCR beta chain was captured by sequencing in a study of response to subunit inactivated influenza vaccine. The CDR3 extends over 14 amino acids. Germline CDR1 reads LGHDT; CDR2 reads YNNKEL (reference sequence). V dropped 1 base and J dropped 0 bases, with 5 bases sitting between them. In TCRdb, the RT-PCR reads were re-called with MiXCR into one record per CDR3 protein. The sample has 450,000 to 600,000 distinct CDR3 sequences, roughly 7.9% seen once. This clonotype was observed a handful of times. The sample was PBMCs from blood, taken less than 30 months after vaccination. The V call is TRBV3-1, the J call TRBJ2-3; D unclear. The TCR originated in a man in his fifties or sixties who received an inactivated influenza vaccine. The CDR3 coding sequence is TGTGCCAGCAGCCAAGGCCTGAGCACAGATACGCAGTATTTT. Protein product: CASSQGLSTDTQYF.